This T cell receptor (beta chain) was sequenced for a study of T-cell memory formation after mild COVID-19. Study in general: Clusters of TCRs were largely donor specific. General observations from the study: That cross-reactive memory joined was suggested by some responding clones appearing in pre-infection memory.

Germline V lookup: CDR1 KGHSH, CDR2 LQKENI. V lost 5 bases and J lost 5, with 25 bases in between. This CDR3 contains 18 residues. Concerning this clonotype itself: Antigen specificity is unknown.

Amplification by 5'RACE using constant-segment primers produced TCR alpha and TCR beta cDNA libraries that carried sample barcodes and UMIs. TCRdb re-called the 5' RACE reads through MiXCR, storing one row per CDR3 protein. Of 120,000 or so distinct CDR3 sequences detected, approximately 16% appear once; the ten largest clones hold approximately 15%. The chain is built from TRBV18 and TRBJ2-1; D uncertain. The clonotype originates from an adult woman who had mild COVID-19 (a few samples of this study predate the infection). Cell type and time point are not known. The specimen sequenced was PBMCs or a T cell subset sorted from them (not recorded which). CDR3 in DNA: TGTGCCAGCTCAACGGCGGCAGCCCCGGCACTCGGCGACAATGAGCAGTTCTTC. Translated: CASSTAAAPALGDNEQFF.